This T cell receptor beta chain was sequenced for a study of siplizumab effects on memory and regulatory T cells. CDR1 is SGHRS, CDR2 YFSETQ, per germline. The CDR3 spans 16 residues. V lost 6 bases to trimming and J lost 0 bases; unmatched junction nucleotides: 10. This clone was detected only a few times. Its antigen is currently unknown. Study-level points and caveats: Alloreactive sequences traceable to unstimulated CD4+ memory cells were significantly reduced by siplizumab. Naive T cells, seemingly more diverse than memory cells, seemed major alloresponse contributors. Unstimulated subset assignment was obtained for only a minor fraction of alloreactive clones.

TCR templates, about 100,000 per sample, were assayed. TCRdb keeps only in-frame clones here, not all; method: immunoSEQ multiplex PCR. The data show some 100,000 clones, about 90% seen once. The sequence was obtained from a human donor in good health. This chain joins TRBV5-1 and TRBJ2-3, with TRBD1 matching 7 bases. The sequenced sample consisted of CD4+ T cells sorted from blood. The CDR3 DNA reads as TGCGCCAGCAACCGAGCCGGGACAGATAGCACAGATACGCAGTATTTT. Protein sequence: CASNRAGTDSTDTQYF.